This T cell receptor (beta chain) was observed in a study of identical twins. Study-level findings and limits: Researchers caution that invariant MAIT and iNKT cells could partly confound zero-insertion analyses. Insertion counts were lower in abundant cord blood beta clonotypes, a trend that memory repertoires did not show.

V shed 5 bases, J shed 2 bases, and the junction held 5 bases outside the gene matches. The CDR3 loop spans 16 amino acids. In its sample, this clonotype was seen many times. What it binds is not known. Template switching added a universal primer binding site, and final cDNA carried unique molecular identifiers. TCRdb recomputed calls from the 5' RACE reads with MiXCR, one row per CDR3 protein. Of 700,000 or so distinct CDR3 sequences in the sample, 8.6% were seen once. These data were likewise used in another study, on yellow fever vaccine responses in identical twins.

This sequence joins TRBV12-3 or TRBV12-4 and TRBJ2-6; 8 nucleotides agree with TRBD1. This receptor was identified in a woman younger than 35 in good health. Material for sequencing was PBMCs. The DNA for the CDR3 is TGTGCCAGCAGTCAGGGGGCTGAAGCTGGGGCCAACGTCCTGACTTTC. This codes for CASSQGAEAGANVLTF.